Listed here is a single T cell receptor (beta chain). This record belongs to a study of blood T cell repertoires in COVID-19. Libraries were prepared by immunoSEQ multiplex PCR; TCRdb keeps only in-frame clonotypes and omits some of them. The sample gives under 250,000 clones, about four fifths of which show up once; about 4.8% is in the top ten. CDR1 LGHDT and CDR2 YNNKEL come from the germline V gene (reference sequence). The CDR3 sequence is 15 residues long. Trimming removed 0 bases at V and 6 bases at J, with 12 bases between. Participants were aged roughly 18 to 90 years, lived in roughly 23 US areas, and enrolled virtually.

What was sequenced was PBMCs or T cells enriched from blood (not recorded which). The sequence was collected from a woman aged 45-59 years who had been exposed to COVID-19. The chain has TRBV3-1 (or the pseudogene TRBV3-2) and TRBJ1-5, with D possibly TRBD1 on 5 matching bases. Written as DNA, the CDR3 is TGTGCCAGCAGCCAAGAGGGGGGAAGAGGTCAGCCCCAGCATTTT. Translation gives CASSQEGGRGQPQHF.